These T cell receptor beta chains were read from a single sample in a study of T cell responses to AZD1222 COVID-19 vaccine. Repertoires were generated with immunoSEQ multiplex PCR, while TCRdb's copy carries only in-frame clones and drops some. The repertoire holds around 83,000 clones, about nine tenths seen once, with 5% to 6% in the top ten. The specimen was peripheral blood, collected 28 days after the second AZD1222 dose. These receptors were taken from an adult who received the AZD1222 COVID-19 vaccine. Each CDR3 is given with its conserved first and last residue. The D gene is left open where the match is weak. The size entry is marked missing in some rows and otherwise reads once, few, many or a size class.

CDR3aa: CASSPTYFNYGYTF
CDR3nt: TGTGCCAGCAGTCCGACCTATTTCAACTATGGCTACACCTTC
abundance: -
j_gene: TRBJ1-2
v_gene: TRBV2
d_gene: -

CDR3aa: CASGRTSSREQYF
CDR3nt: TGTGCCAGTGGGAGGACGTCCTCTCGCGAGCAGTACTTC
abundance: -
j_gene: TRBJ2-7
v_gene: TRBV19
d_gene: -

CDR3aa: CASSAPSGGFTDTQYF
CDR3nt: TGTGCCAGTAGTGCCCCTAGCGGGGGTTTCACAGATACGCAGTATTTT
abundance: -
j_gene: TRBJ2-3
v_gene: TRBV19
d_gene: TRBD2

CDR3aa: CASSAGDGNQPQHF
CDR3nt: TGTGCCAGCAGTGCAGGGGATGGCAATCAGCCCCAGCATTTT
abundance: -
j_gene: TRBJ1-5
v_gene: TRBV2
d_gene: -

CDR3aa: CASNRCPSYEQYF
CDR3nt: TGTGCCAGCAATAGATGCCCCTCCTACGAGCAGTACTTC
abundance: -
j_gene: TRBJ2-7
v_gene: TRBV6-4
d_gene: -

CDR3aa: CASSVQGTYGYTF
CDR3nt: TGTGCCAGCAGCGTACAGGGGACCTATGGCTACACCTTC
abundance: -
j_gene: TRBJ1-2
v_gene: TRBV5-6
d_gene: TRBD1

CDR3aa: CASSPKNRPISGNTIYF
CDR3nt: TGCGCCAGCAGCCCCAAAAACAGGCCGATCTCTGGAAACACCATATATTTT
abundance: once
j_gene: TRBJ1-3
v_gene: TRBV4-1
d_gene: -

CDR3aa: CASSGDRFEAGGYTF
CDR3nt: TGCGCCAGCAGCGGGGATAGGTTTGAGGCGGGAGGCTACACCTTC
abundance: -
j_gene: TRBJ1-2
v_gene: TRBV5-1
d_gene: -

CDR3aa: CASIVRTGEGEQYF
CDR3nt: TGTGCCAGCATAGTCCGGACAGGGGAGGGCGAGCAGTACTTC
abundance: -
j_gene: TRBJ2-7
v_gene: TRBV28
d_gene: TRBD1

CDR3aa: CASSEALGGEQYF
CDR3nt: TGTGCCAGCAGTGAAGCGCTGGGGGGCGAGCAGTACTTC
abundance: once
j_gene: TRBJ2-7
v_gene: TRBV2
d_gene: -

CDR3aa: CASSSTPGQGAYEQYF
CDR3nt: TGTGCCAGCAGTTCAACTCCGGGACAGGGGGCCTACGAGCAGTACTTC
abundance: once
j_gene: TRBJ2-7
v_gene: TRBV6-5
d_gene: TRBD1

CDR3aa: CASSIGASNYGYTF
CDR3nt: TGTGCCAGTAGTATAGGGGCAAGTAACTATGGCTACACCTTC
abundance: -
j_gene: TRBJ1-2
v_gene: TRBV19
d_gene: -

CDR3aa: CATSPAGRYGYTF
CDR3nt: TGTGCCACCAGCCCTGCGGGGAGGTATGGCTACACCTTC
abundance: -
j_gene: TRBJ1-2
v_gene: TRBV15
d_gene: -

CDR3aa: CASSEAQHTEAFF
CDR3nt: TGTGCCAGCAGTGAAGCTCAGCACACTGAAGCTTTCTTT
abundance: -
j_gene: TRBJ1-1
v_gene: TRBV6-1
d_gene: -

CDR3aa: CASSYGTNSGNTIYF
CDR3nt: TGTGCCAGCAGTTACGGAACCAACTCTGGAAACACCATATATTTT
abundance: -
j_gene: TRBJ1-3
v_gene: TRBV6-5
d_gene: -

CDR3aa: CASSLSPGTGWDTIYF
CDR3nt: TGTGCCAGCAGTTTATCACCGGGAACAGGTTGGGACACCATATATTTT
abundance: -
j_gene: TRBJ1-3
v_gene: TRBV27
d_gene: -

CDR3aa: CASSPSLLNTEAFF
CDR3nt: TGTGCCAGCTCACCAAGCCTGCTGAACACTGAAGCTTTCTTT
abundance: -
j_gene: TRBJ1-1
v_gene: TRBV18
d_gene: -

CDR3aa: CASSSSSRVTEAFF
CDR3nt: TGTGCCAGCAGCTCCTCCAGCCGGGTCACTGAAGCTTTCTTT
abundance: many
j_gene: TRBJ1-1
v_gene: TRBV7-2
d_gene: -

CDR3aa: CASSLGTGNTNSPLHF
CDR3nt: TGTGCCAGCAGCCTTGGGACAGGGAATACTAATTCACCCCTCCACTTT
abundance: -
j_gene: TRBJ1-6
v_gene: TRBV7-2
d_gene: TRBD1

CDR3aa: CASSQDLPGQGSSYNSPLHF
CDR3nt: TGCGCCAGCAGCCAAGACCTTCCGGGACAGGGGAGCTCCTATAATTCACCCCTCCACTTT
abundance: -
j_gene: TRBJ1-6
v_gene: TRBV4-3
d_gene: TRBD1

CDR3aa: CASSRMGGNQPQHF
CDR3nt: TGTGCCAGTAGTAGGATGGGGGGTAATCAGCCCCAGCATTTT
abundance: -
j_gene: TRBJ1-5
v_gene: TRBV19
d_gene: -

CDR3aa: CASSVDPQRGEKLFF
CDR3nt: TGTGCCAGCAGCGTAGACCCCCAGAGAGGCGAAAAACTGTTTTTT
abundance: few
j_gene: TRBJ1-4
v_gene: TRBV9
d_gene: -

CDR3aa: CASSGDIGQGGYTF
CDR3nt: TGTGCCAGCAGCGGAGACATCGGCCAGGGGGGCTACACCTTC
abundance: -
j_gene: TRBJ1-2
v_gene: TRBV5-4
d_gene: -

CDR3aa: CASRSLRRSSYEQYF
CDR3nt: TGTGCCAGCAGGTCCCTGAGAAGGAGCTCCTACGAGCAGTACTTC
abundance: -
j_gene: TRBJ2-7
v_gene: TRBV11-2
d_gene: -

CDR3aa: CASSLSGLNSPLHF
CDR3nt: TGTGCCAGTAGTTTGTCGGGACTCAATTCACCCCTCCACTTT
abundance: -
j_gene: TRBJ1-6
v_gene: TRBV19
d_gene: -

CDR3aa: CASSPPSGTGGGYTEAFF
CDR3nt: TGTGCCAGCTCACCACCTAGTGGGACAGGGGGCGGGTACACTGAAGCTTTCTTT
abundance: -
j_gene: TRBJ1-1
v_gene: TRBV18
d_gene: TRBD1

CDR3aa: CASSPGTSGAETQYF
CDR3nt: TGTGCCAGCTCACCAGGGACTAGCGGGGCAGAGACCCAGTACTTC
abundance: -
j_gene: TRBJ2-5
v_gene: TRBV18
d_gene: TRBD2

CDR3aa: CASRGGSYEQYF
CDR3nt: TGTGCCAGCAGAGGGGGCAGCTACGAGCAGTACTTC
abundance: -
j_gene: TRBJ2-7
v_gene: TRBV25-1
d_gene: TRBD1

CDR3aa: CAWETTHYGYTF
CDR3nt: TGTGCCTGGGAGACCACACACTATGGCTACACCTTC
abundance: -
j_gene: TRBJ1-2
v_gene: TRBV30
d_gene: -

CDR3aa: CASSPGTGQPYEQYF
CDR3nt: TGTGCCAGCAGCCCCGGGACAGGCCAACCCTACGAGCAGTACTTC
abundance: once
j_gene: TRBJ2-7
v_gene: TRBV7-2
d_gene: TRBD1

CDR3aa: CASSLALGAAETQYF
CDR3nt: TGTGCCAGCAGCTTGGCACTAGGAGCAGCAGAGACCCAGTACTTC
abundance: -
j_gene: TRBJ2-5
v_gene: TRBV5-6
d_gene: -

CDR3aa: CASSRYRVGEPQHF
CDR3nt: TGCGCCAGCAGCCGGTACAGGGTCGGGGAGCCCCAGCATTTT
abundance: once
j_gene: TRBJ1-5
v_gene: TRBV4-1
d_gene: -

CDR3aa: CASSYGRGTGELFF
CDR3nt: TGTGCCAGCAGTTACGGACGGGGAACCGGGGAGCTGTTTTTT
abundance: -
j_gene: TRBJ2-2
v_gene: TRBV6-5
d_gene: -

CDR3aa: CASSARTAATYNEQFF
CDR3nt: TGTGCCAGCAGTGCCCGGACAGCGGCCACCTACAATGAGCAGTTCTTC
abundance: -
j_gene: TRBJ2-1
v_gene: TRBV6-2/TRBV6-3
d_gene: -

CDR3aa: CASSWSRDRVDTQYF
CDR3nt: TGTGCCAGCAGCTGGTCCCGGGACAGGGTAGATACGCAGTATTTT
abundance: -
j_gene: TRBJ2-3
v_gene: TRBV7-9
d_gene: TRBD1

CDR3aa: CASSRRGFDTDTQYF
CDR3nt: TGTGCCAGCAGCCGGCGGGGGTTCGACACAGATACGCAGTATTTT
abundance: -
j_gene: TRBJ2-3
v_gene: TRBV7-2
d_gene: TRBD2

CDR3aa: CASSLGLAGYTDTQYF
CDR3nt: TGCGCCAGCAGCTTGGGTCTAGCGGGGTACACAGATACGCAGTATTTT
abundance: -
j_gene: TRBJ2-3
v_gene: TRBV5-1
d_gene: TRBD2

CDR3aa: CASGLDRADTQYF
CDR3nt: TGTGCTAGTGGCCTGGACAGGGCAGATACGCAGTATTTT
abundance: -
j_gene: TRBJ2-3
v_gene: TRBV12-5
d_gene: TRBD1

CDR3aa: CASSQYEGNTIYF
CDR3nt: TGTGCCAGCAGCCAGTATGAGGGAAACACCATATATTTT
abundance: -
j_gene: TRBJ1-3
v_gene: TRBV3-1/TRBV3-2
d_gene: -

CDR3aa: CASSDGGDTDTQYF
CDR3nt: TGTGCCAGCAGTGACGGGGGGGACACAGATACGCAGTATTTT
abundance: once
j_gene: TRBJ2-3
v_gene: TRBV6-4
d_gene: TRBD2

CDR3aa: CASSPRQGRGTGELFF
CDR3nt: TGTGCCAGCAGCCCTAGACAGGGTCGGGGCACCGGGGAGCTGTTTTTT
abundance: few
j_gene: TRBJ2-2
v_gene: TRBV7-2
d_gene: TRBD1

CDR3aa: CASSFPGQGSEQYF
CDR3nt: TGTGCCAGCAGCTTCCCGGGACAGGGGTCGGAGCAGTACTTC
abundance: -
j_gene: TRBJ2-7
v_gene: TRBV7-9
d_gene: TRBD1

CDR3aa: CASSDQAINQPQHF
CDR3nt: TGTGCCAGCAGTGACCAGGCAATTAATCAGCCCCAGCATTTT
abundance: -
j_gene: TRBJ1-5
v_gene: TRBV6-1
d_gene: -

CDR3aa: CASSRSSGGAFDTQYF
CDR3nt: TGCGCCAGCAGCCGATCTAGCGGGGGGGCATTTGATACGCAGTATTTT
abundance: -
j_gene: TRBJ2-3
v_gene: TRBV5-1
d_gene: TRBD2

CDR3aa: CASSSIDSLNSPLHF
CDR3nt: TGTGCCAGCAGCTCCATTGACAGTCTTAATTCACCCCTCCACTTT
abundance: -
j_gene: TRBJ1-6
v_gene: TRBV11-2
d_gene: -

CDR3aa: CASSERQGWNYGYTF
CDR3nt: TGTGCCAGCAGCGAACGACAGGGATGGAACTATGGCTACACCTTC
abundance: -
j_gene: TRBJ1-2
v_gene: TRBV7-8
d_gene: TRBD1

CDR3aa: CASSPSAGNTDTQYF
CDR3nt: TGCGCCAGCAGCCCTAGCGCGGGGAACACAGATACGCAGTATTTT
abundance: -
j_gene: TRBJ2-3
v_gene: TRBV5-1
d_gene: -

CDR3aa: CASSSTSLNTEAFF
CDR3nt: TGCGCCAGCAGCTCGACCAGTTTGAACACTGAAGCTTTCTTT
abundance: -
j_gene: TRBJ1-1
v_gene: TRBV5-1
d_gene: -

CDR3aa: CSVARGVRYGYTF
CDR3nt: TGCAGCGTTGCTCGCGGGGTGCGGTATGGCTACACCTTC
abundance: -
j_gene: TRBJ1-2
v_gene: TRBV29-1
d_gene: -

CDR3aa: CASSFFSGEQYF
CDR3nt: TGTGCCAGCAGTTTTTTCTCGGGCGAGCAGTACTTC
abundance: -
j_gene: TRBJ2-7
v_gene: TRBV12-3/TRBV12-4
d_gene: -

CDR3aa: CASIPSRDQPQHF
CDR3nt: TGTGCCAGCATACCGTCCAGGGATCAGCCCCAGCATTTT
abundance: -
j_gene: TRBJ1-5
v_gene: TRBV28
d_gene: -

CDR3aa: CASSLGPGTGYSGANVLTF
CDR3nt: TGTGCCAGCAGCTTGGGGCCCGGGACAGGTTACTCTGGGGCCAACGTCCTGACTTTC
abundance: once
j_gene: TRBJ2-6
v_gene: TRBV5-5
d_gene: TRBD1